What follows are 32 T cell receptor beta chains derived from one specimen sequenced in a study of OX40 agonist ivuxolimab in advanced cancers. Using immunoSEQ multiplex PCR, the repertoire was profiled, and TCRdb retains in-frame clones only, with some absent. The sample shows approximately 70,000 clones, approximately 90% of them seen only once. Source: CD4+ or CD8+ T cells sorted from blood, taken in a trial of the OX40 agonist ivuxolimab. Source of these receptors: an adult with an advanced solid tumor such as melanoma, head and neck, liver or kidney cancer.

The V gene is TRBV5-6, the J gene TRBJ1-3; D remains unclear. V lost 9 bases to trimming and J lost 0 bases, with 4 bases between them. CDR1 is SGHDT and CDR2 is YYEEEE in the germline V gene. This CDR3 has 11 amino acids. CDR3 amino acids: CATGSGNTIYF. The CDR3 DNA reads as TGTGCCACCGGCTCTGGAAACACCATATATTTT.

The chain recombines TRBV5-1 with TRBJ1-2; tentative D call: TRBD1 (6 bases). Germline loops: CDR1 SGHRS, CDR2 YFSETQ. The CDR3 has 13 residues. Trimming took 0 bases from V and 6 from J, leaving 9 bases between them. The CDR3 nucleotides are TGCGCCAGCAGCTTGGCCGCAGGGGATGGCTACACCTTC. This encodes CASSLAAGDGYTF. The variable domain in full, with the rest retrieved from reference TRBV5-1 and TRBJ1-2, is KAGVTQTPRYLIKTRGQQVTLSCSPISGHRSVSWYQQTPGQGLQFLFEYFSETQRNKGNFPGRFSGRQFSNSRSEMNVSTLELGDSALYLCASSLAAGDGYTFGSGTRLTVV.

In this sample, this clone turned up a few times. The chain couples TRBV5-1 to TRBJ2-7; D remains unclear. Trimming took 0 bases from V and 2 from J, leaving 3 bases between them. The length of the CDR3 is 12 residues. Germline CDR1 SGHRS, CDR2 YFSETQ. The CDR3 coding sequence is TGCGCCAGCAGCTTGGTTCCCTACGAGCAGTACTTC. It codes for CASSLVPYEQYF.

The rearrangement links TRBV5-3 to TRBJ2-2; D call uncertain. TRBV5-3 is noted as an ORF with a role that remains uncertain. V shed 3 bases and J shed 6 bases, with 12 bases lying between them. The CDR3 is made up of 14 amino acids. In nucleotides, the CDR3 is TGTGCCAGAAGCTATCGATATAGGGCCGGGGAGCTGTTTTTT. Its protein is CARSYRYRAGELFF.

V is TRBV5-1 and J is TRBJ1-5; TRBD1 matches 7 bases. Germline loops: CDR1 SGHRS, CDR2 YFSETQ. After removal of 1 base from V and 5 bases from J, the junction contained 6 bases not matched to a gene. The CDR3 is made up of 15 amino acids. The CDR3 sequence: CASSLRSGGDQPQHF. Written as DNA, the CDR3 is TGCGCCAGCAGCTTGAGGTCAGGGGGGGATCAGCCCCAGCATTTT.

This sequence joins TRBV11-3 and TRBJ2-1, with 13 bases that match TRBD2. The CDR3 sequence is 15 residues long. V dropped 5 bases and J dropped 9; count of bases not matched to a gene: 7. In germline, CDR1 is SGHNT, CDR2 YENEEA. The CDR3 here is CASSPGGTSGTEQFF. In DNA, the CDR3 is TGTGCCAGCAGCCCAGGTGGGACTAGCGGGACTGAGCAGTTCTTC.

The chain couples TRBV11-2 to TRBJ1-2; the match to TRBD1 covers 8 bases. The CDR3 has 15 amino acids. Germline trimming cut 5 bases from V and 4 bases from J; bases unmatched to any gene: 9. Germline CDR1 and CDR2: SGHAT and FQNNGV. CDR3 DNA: TGTGCCAGCAGCACAGGACAGGGTGCTGTCTATGGCTACACCTTC. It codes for CASSTGQGAVYGYTF.

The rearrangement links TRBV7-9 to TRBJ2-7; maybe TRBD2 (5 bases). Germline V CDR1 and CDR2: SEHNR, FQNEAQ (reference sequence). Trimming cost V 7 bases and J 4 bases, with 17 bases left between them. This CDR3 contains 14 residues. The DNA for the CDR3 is TGTGCCAGCAAGCTTGGGCCTACTAGTTACGAGCAGTACTTC. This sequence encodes CASKLGPTSYEQYF.

The CDR3, as DNA: TGTGCCAGCAGCTTTCTGGGCTCCTCAGATGTCAGGACCTACGAGCAGTACTTC. It encodes CASSFLGSSDVRTYEQYF. The chain joins TRBV7-9 to TRBJ2-7; D not certain. The CDR3 length is 18 residues. Trimming left V 3 bases short and J 2 bases short, with 23 bases between. Germline V gene data show CDR1 as SEHNR and CDR2 as FQNEAQ (reference sequence).

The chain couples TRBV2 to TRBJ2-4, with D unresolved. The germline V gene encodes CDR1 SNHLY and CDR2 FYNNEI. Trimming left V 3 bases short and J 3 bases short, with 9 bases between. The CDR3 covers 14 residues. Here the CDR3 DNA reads TGTGCCAGCAGTGAGGTGGGCGTCAAAAACATTCAGTACTTC. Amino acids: CASSEVGVKNIQYF.

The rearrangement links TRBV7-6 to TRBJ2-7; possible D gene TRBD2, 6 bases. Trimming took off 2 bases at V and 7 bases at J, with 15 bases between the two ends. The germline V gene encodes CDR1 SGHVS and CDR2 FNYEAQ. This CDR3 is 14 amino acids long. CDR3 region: CASSLSGNGGEQYF. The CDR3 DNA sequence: TGTGCCAGCAGCTTATCCGGGAATGGGGGGGAGCAGTACTTC.

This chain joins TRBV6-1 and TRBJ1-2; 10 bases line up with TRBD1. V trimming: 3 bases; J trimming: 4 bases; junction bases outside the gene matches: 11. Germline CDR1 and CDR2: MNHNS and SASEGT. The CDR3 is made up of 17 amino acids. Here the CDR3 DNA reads TGTGCCAGCAGTGACTGGGTTGGGACAGGGGAACTCTATGGCTACACCTTC. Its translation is CASSDWVGTGELYGYTF.

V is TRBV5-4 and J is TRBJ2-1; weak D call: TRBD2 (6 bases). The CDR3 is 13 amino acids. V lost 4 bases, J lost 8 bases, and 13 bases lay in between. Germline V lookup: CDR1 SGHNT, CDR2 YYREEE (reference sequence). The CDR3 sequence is CASSPGGLYEQFF. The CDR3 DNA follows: TGTGCCAGCAGCCCCGGAGGGCTCTATGAGCAGTTCTTC. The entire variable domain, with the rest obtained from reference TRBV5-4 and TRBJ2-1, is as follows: ETGVTQSPTHLIKTRGQQVTLRCSSQSGHNTVSWYQQALGQGPQFIFQYYREEENGRGNFPPRFSGLQFPNYSSELNVNALELDDSALYLCASSPGGLYEQFFGPGTRLTVL.

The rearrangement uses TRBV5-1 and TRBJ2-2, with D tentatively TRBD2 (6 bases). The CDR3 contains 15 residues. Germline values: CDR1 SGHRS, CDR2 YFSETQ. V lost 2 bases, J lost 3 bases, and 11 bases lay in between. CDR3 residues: CASSLPGAYTGELFF. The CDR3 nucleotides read TGCGCCAGCAGCTTACCGGGAGCTTACACCGGGGAGCTGTTTTTT.

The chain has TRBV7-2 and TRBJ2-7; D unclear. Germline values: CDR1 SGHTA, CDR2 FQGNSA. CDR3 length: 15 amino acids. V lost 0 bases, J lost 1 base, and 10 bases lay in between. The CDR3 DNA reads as TGTGCCAGCAGCTTAGCATGGGGAAGGTCCTACGAGCAGTACTTC. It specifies CASSLAWGRSYEQYF.

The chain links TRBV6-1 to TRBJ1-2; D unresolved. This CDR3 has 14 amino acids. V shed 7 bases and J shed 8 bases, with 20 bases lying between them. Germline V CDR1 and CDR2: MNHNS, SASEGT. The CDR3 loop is CASTVHGEADGYTF. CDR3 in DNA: TGTGCCAGCACCGTACATGGGGAGGCGGACGGCTACACCTTC.

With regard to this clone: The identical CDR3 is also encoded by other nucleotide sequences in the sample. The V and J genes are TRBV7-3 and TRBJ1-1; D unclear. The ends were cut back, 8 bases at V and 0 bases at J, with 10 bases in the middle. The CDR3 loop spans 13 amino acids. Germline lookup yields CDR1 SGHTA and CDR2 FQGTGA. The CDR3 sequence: CASAGQVNTEAFF. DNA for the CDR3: TGTGCCAGCGCCGGGCAGGTGAACACTGAAGCTTTCTTT. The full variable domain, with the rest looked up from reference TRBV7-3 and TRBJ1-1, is GAGVSQTPSNKVTEKGKYVELRCDPISGHTALYWYRQSLGQGPEFLIYFQGTGAADDSGLPNDRFFAVRPEGSVSTLKIQRTERGDSAVYLCASAGQVNTEAFFGQGTRLTVV.

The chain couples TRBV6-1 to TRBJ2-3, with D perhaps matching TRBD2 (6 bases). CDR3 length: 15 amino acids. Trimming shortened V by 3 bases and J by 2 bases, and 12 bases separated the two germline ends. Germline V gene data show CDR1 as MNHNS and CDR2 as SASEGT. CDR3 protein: CASSEGTAPTDTQYF. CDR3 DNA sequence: TGTGCCAGCAGTGAGGGGACTGCTCCCACAGATACGCAGTATTTT.

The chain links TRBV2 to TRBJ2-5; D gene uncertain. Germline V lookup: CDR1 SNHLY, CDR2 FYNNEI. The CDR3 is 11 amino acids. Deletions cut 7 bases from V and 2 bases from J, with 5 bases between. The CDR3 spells CASTLQETQYF. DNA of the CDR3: TGTGCCAGCACACTACAAGAGACCCAGTACTTC.

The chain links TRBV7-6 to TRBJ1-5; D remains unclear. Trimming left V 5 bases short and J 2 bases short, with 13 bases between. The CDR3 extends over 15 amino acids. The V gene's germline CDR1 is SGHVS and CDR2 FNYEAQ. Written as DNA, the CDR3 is TGTGCCAGCAGCCAAGACTCGACACGCAATCAGCCCCAGCATTTT. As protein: CASSQDSTRNQPQHF.

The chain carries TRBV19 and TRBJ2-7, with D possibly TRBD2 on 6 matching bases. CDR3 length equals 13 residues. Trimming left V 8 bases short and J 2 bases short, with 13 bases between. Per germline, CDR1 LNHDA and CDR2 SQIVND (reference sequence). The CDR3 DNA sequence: TGTGCCAGTGGGGGGATTGTTACCTACGAGCAGTACTTC. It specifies CASGGIVTYEQYF. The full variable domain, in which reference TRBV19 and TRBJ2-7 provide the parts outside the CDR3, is DGGITQSPKYLFRKEGQNVTLSCEQNLNHDAMYWYRQDPGQGLRLIYYSQIVNDFQKGDIAEGYSVSREKKESFPLTVTSAQKNPTAFYLCASGGIVTYEQYFGPGTRLTVT.

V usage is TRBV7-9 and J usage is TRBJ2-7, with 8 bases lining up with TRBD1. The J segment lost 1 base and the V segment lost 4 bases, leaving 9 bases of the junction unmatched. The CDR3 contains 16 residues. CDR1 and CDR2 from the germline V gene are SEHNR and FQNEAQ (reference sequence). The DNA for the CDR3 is TGTGCCAGCAGCTATTACGGGACAGGCCAGTCCTACGAGCAGTACTTC. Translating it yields CASSYYGTGQSYEQYF. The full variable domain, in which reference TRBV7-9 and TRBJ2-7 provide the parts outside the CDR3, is DTGVSQNPRHKITKRGQNVTFRCDPISEHNRLYWYRQTLGQGPEFLTYFQNEAQLEKSRLLSDRFSAERPKGSFSTLEIQRTEQGDSAMYLCASSYYGTGQSYEQYFGPGTRLTVT.

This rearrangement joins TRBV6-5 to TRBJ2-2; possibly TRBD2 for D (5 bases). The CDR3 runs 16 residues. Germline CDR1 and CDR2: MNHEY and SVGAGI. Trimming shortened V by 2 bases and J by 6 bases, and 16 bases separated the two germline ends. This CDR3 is CASSYGFPLRAGELFF. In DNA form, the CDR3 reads TGTGCCAGCAGTTACGGTTTTCCTCTGAGGGCCGGGGAGCTGTTTTTT.

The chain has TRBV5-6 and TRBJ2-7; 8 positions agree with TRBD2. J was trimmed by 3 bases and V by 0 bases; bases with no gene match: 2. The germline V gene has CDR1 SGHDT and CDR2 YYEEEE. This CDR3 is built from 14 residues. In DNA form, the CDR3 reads TGTGCCAGCAGCTTGGATGGGACTAGCTACGAGCAGTACTTC. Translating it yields CASSLDGTSYEQYF.

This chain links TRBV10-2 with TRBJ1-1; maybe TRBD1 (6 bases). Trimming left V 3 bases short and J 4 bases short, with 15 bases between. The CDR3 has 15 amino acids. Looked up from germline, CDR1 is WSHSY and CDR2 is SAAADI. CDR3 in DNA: TGCGCCAGCAGTGATGCATCGGGGGCCGGCACTGAAGCTTTCTTT. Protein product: CASSDASGAGTEAFF.

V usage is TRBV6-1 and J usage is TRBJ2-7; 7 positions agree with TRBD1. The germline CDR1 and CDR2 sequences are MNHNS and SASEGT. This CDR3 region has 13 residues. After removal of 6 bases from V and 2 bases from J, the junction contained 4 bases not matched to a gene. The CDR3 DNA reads TGTGCCAGCAGAAGACAGGGTCCCTACGAGCAGTACTTC. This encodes CASRRQGPYEQYF.

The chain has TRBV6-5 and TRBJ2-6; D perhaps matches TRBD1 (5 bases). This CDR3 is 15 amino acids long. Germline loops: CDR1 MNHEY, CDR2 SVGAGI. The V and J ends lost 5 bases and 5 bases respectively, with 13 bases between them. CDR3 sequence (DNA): TGTGCCAGCAGTACGACACAGGACAGGGCCAACGTCCTGACTTTC. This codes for CASSTTQDRANVLTF.

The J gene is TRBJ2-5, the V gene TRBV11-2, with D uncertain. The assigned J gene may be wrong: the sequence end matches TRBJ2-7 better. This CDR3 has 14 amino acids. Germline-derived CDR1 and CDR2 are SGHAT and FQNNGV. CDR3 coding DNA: TGTGCCAGCAGCTTAGTTGCTAGTTTCGCCGAGCAGTACTTC. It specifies CASSLVASFAEQYF.

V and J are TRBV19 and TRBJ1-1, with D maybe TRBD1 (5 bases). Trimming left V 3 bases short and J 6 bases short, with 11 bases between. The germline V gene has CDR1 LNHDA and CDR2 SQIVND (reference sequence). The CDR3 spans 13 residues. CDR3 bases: TGTGCCAGTAGTATGCAGGGCCGGGCTGAAGCTTTCTTT. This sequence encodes CASSMQGRAEAFF. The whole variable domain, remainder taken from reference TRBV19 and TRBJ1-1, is DGGITQSPKYLFRKEGQNVTLSCEQNLNHDAMYWYRQDPGQGLRLIYYSQIVNDFQKGDIAEGYSVSREKKESFPLTVTSAQKNPTAFYLCASSMQGRAEAFFGQGTRLTVV.

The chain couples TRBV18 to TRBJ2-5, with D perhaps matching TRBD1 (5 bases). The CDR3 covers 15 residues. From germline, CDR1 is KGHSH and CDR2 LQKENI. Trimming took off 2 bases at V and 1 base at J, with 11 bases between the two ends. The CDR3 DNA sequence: TGTGCCAGCTCACCAGTTGACAGCATCCAAGAGACCCAGTACTTC. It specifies CASSPVDSIQETQYF.

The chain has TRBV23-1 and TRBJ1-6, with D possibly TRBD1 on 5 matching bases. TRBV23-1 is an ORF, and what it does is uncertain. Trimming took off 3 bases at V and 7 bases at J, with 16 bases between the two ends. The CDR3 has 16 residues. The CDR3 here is CASSHYNRAGNSPLHF. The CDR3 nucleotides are TGCGCCAGCAGTCACTACAACCGGGCAGGGAATTCACCCCTCCACTTT.

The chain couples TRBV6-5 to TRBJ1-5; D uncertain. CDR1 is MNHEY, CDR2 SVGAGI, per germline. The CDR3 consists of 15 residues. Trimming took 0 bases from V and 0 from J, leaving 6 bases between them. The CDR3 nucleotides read TGTGCCAGCAGTTACTCCAGTAATAGCAATCAGCCCCAGCATTTT. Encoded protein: CASSYSSNSNQPQHF.